This TCR beta chain originates from a study of early T cells in non-severe SARS-CoV-2 infection. Across the study: Chains stayed unpaired after sequencing of bulk RNA from unsorted whole blood.

About this clonotype itself: What it binds is unknown.

Study outcomes and limitations: Clonotype matching in VDJdb favored anti-spike CD8 responses and did not capture private and CD4 specificities.

Germline V CDR1 and CDR2: MDHEN, SYDVKM. This CDR3 contains 16 residues. V lost 7 bases, J lost 3 bases, and 22 bases lay in between. Individual cDNA molecules received unique molecular identifiers during library preparation. TCRdb reprocessed the 5' RACE reads via MiXCR and lists one record per CDR3 protein. The profile shows about 56,000 distinct CDR3 sequences, over 10% of them singletons. Sequenced input: whole blood. The chain combines TRBV28 with TRBJ2-7; possibly TRBD1 or TRBD2 for D (6 bases each). The origin of this receptor is an adult who was a healthcare worker with PCR-confirmed SARS-CoV-2 infection or an uninfected control (not recorded which). The CDR3 DNA sequence: TGTGCCAGCACTCTGCGGGACATCCAAGGGGTCTACGAGCAGTACTTC. Amino acid sequence: CASTLRDIQGVYEQYF.